Listed here are 31 T cell receptor beta chains from one sample, sequenced in a study of neurological immune-mediated disorders. TCRdb re-analysed the 5' RACE reads in MiXCR, keeping a single row per CDR3 protein. The table lists roughly 62,000 distinct CDR3 sequences, 4% to 6% of them singletons. Sequencing was performed on PBMCs. These receptors came from a woman aged 50 to 65 with multiple sclerosis.

Regarding this clonotype: A much larger clone differs by one base, so this may be a read error. V gene TRBV20-1 combines with J gene TRBJ2-5; TRBD2 is a possible D gene (6 bases). Germline CDR1 reads DFQATT; CDR2 reads SNEGSKA (reference sequence). There are 15 residues in the CDR3. With 4 bases removed from V and 5 bases from J, the gap between germline ends came to 20 bases. The DNA for the CDR3 is TGCAGTGCTATAGAGGGGTCCGTCGCGGGGGAGACCCAGTACTTC. It codes for CSAIEGSVAGETQYF.

This clonotype was observed many times. The CDR3 spells CASSSGTSTTDTQYF. DNA of the CDR3: TGTGCCAGCAGCTCAGGGACATCAACCACAGATACGCAGTATTTT. This chain connects TRBV6-2 or TRBV6-3 to TRBJ2-3; TRBD1 is a possible D gene (6 bases). There are 15 residues in the CDR3. Germline V gives CDR1 MNHEY, CDR2 SVGEGT. Trimming took off 6 bases at V and 2 bases at J, with 15 bases between the two ends.

V and J are TRBV30 and TRBJ1-6, with 10 nucleotides matching TRBD1. With V trimmed by 4 bases and J by 10 bases, 7 bases remained unmatched. This CDR3 has 14 residues. Germline-derived CDR1 and CDR2 are GTSNPN and SVGIG (reference sequence). The CDR3 sequence: CAWNPRDRGSPLHF. The CDR3 coding sequence is TGTGCCTGGAACCCGCGGGACAGGGGCTCACCCCTCCACTTT.

This clonotype showed up many times. The chain employs TRBV5-1 and TRBJ1-1, with D unresolved. The CDR3 is made up of 13 amino acids. Trimming removed 2 bases from V and 1 base from J, with 6 bases in between. Per the germline V gene, CDR1 is SGHRS and CDR2 is YFSETQ. CDR3 region: CASSLAPNTEAFF. DNA for the CDR3: TGCGCCAGCAGCTTAGCACCGAACACTGAAGCTTTCTTT.

V is TRBV29-1 and J is TRBJ2-1; 11 bases map to TRBD2. Per germline, CDR1 SQVTM and CDR2 ANQGSEA. The V segment lost 4 bases and the J segment 8 bases; nucleotides outside the gene matches: 7. CDR3 length: 14 residues. DNA of the CDR3: TGCAGCGTTGTGGGAACTAGCGGGGGCGATGAGCAGTTCTTC. Its translation: CSVVGTSGGDEQFF.

This clonotype was seen many times. The chain has TRBV2 and TRBJ2-6; D tentatively fits TRBD1 or TRBD2 (5 bases each). The CDR3 covers 15 residues. The germline gives CDR1 SNHLY, CDR2 FYNNEI. With 4 bases removed from V and 4 bases from J, the gap between germline ends came to 11 bases. The CDR3: CASSVLGTGANVLTF. DNA of the CDR3: TGTGCCAGCAGTGTTCTGGGGACCGGGGCCAACGTCCTGACTTTC.

This clonotype was seen ten or more times. V is TRBV7-2 and J is TRBJ1-3; a possible D gene is TRBD1 (5 bases). This CDR3 has 14 residues. Per germline, CDR1 SGHTA and CDR2 FQGNSA. With 5 bases removed from V and 4 bases from J, the gap between germline ends came to 12 bases. The CDR3, as DNA: TGTGCCAGCAGCAAACAGGCAGGGGGAAACACCATATATTTT. Protein sequence: CASSKQAGGNTIYF.

Comments on this clonotype: A much more abundant neighbour one base away suggests this may be a read error. V gene TRBV29-1 combines with J gene TRBJ2-7; D uncertain. The V end lost 7 bases, the J end lost 0 bases, and 16 bases lay between the germline ends. The CDR3 runs 14 residues. Germline V gene lookup returns CDR1 SQVTM and CDR2 ANQGSEA. The CDR3: CSALWDKTSYEQYF. The CDR3 DNA follows: TGCAGCGCATTGTGGGATAAGACCTCCTACGAGCAGTACTTC.

The sample holds many counts of this clonotype. The J gene is TRBJ2-3, the V gene TRBV5-5; D is tentatively TRBD1 or TRBD2 (5 bases each). V was cut by 1 base and J by 3 bases, with 9 bases left in between. Germline CDR1 SGHKS, CDR2 YYEKEE (reference sequence). The CDR3 spans 14 residues. The CDR3: CASSLQGDTDTQYF. The CDR3 bases are TGTGCCAGCAGCTTGCAGGGAGATACAGATACGCAGTATTTT.

This clonotype was detected only a few times. The chain combines TRBV19 with TRBJ1-5, with 8 positions matching TRBD1. This CDR3 comprises 15 residues. Per the germline V gene, CDR1 is LNHDA and CDR2 is SQIVND (reference sequence). Losses at the gene ends were 7 bases for V and 2 bases for J; bases not matched to a gene: 7. This CDR3 is CASTLDRGRNQPQHF. The CDR3 region has the DNA TGTGCCAGTACCTTAGACAGGGGACGCAATCAGCCCCAGCATTTT.

This clonotype was picked up many times. CDR3 residues: CASSSSFQGAGYEQYF. The CDR3 DNA reads TGTGCCAGCAGTTCATCCTTCCAGGGGGCGGGCTACGAGCAGTACTTC. V usage is TRBV27 and J usage is TRBJ2-7; the match to TRBD1 covers 8 bases. Germline assignment: CDR1 MNHEY and CDR2 SMNVEV (reference sequence). This CDR3 is built from 16 residues. V lost 4 bases, J lost 3 bases, and 11 bases stayed unmatched.

This clonotype occurred many times. This chain uses TRBV6-6 with TRBJ2-2; D remains unclear. Germline values: CDR1 MNHNY, CDR2 SVGAGI (reference sequence). V was shortened by 7 bases and J by 8 bases, with 11 bases between the two germline ends. This CDR3 has 12 amino acids. The CDR3 sequence is CASTHQYGELFF. The DNA for the CDR3 is TGTGCCAGCACCCACCAGTATGGGGAGCTGTTTTTT.

This clonotype has ten or more counts. The rearrangement joins TRBV5-1 to TRBJ2-2; D is unclear. This CDR3 has 17 residues. Per germline, CDR1 SGHRS and CDR2 YFSETQ. The V and J ends lost 2 bases and 5 bases respectively, with 19 bases between them. CDR3 residues: CASSFFLVGARTGELFF. As DNA, the CDR3 is TGCGCCAGCAGCTTCTTTCTTGTTGGCGCGCGAACCGGGGAGCTGTTTTTT.

This clonotype was counted many times. The chain combines TRBV5-1 with TRBJ2-3, with D perhaps matching TRBD1 or TRBD2 (5 bases each). V was cut by 4 bases and J by 2 bases, with 11 bases left in between. This CDR3 contains 14 residues. Germline V CDR1 and CDR2: SGHRS, YFSETQ. The CDR3 region is CASSGTVSTDTQYF. The CDR3 nucleotides read TGCGCCAGCAGCGGGACGGTTTCCACAGATACGCAGTATTTT.

This clonotype was observed a handful of times. The chain combines TRBV20-1 with TRBJ2-1, with 12 positions matching TRBD2. V lost 1 base and J lost 7; bases outside the gene matches: 8. Germline CDR1 and CDR2: DFQATT and SNEGSKA (reference sequence). The CDR3 totals 16 residues. The CDR3 region is CSARGEGLAGRNEQFF. The CDR3 DNA sequence: TGCAGTGCTAGAGGGGAAGGACTAGCGGGGCGGAATGAGCAGTTCTTC.

This clonotype was detected many times. The chain couples TRBV12-3 or TRBV12-4 to TRBJ1-5, with D unclear. This CDR3 contains 15 residues. V dropped 3 bases and J dropped 5 bases, with 14 bases sitting between them. The CDR3 sequence is CASSLEGTGYQPQHF. CDR3 in DNA: TGTGCCAGCAGTTTGGAGGGAACGGGGTATCAGCCCCAGCATTTT.

In this sample, this clonotype turned up a few times. The genes are TRBV7-2 and TRBJ2-3; no reliable D call. CDR3 length equals 14 residues. Per germline, CDR1 SGHTA and CDR2 FQGNSA. Between the trimmed V and J ends, which lost 2 bases and 6 bases, there was a span of 12 bases. CDR3 coding DNA: TGTGCCAGCAGCTTATTACTACAATTGGATACGCAGTATTTT. Its protein is CASSLLLQLDTQYF.

The chain recombines TRBV2 with TRBJ1-1, with unresolved D. V lost 8 bases and J lost 1, with 8 bases in between. Germline V gene data show CDR1 as SNHLY and CDR2 as FYNNEI. The CDR3 loop spans 12 amino acids. The CDR3 DNA sequence: TGTGCCAGCTTAGGCGAGAACACTGAAGCTTTCTTT. This translates into CASLGENTEAFF.

This clonotype was detected many times. The gene calls are TRBV4-3 and TRBJ2-7; D is unresolved. Germline CDR1 is LGHNA and CDR2 is YSLEER. The CDR3 has 13 residues. The ends were cut back, 0 bases at V and 4 bases at J, with 7 bases in the middle. The CDR3 spells CASSQDLMYEQYF. The CDR3, as DNA: TGCGCCAGCAGCCAAGACCTTATGTACGAGCAGTACTTC.

This chain uses TRBV29-1 with TRBJ2-7, with 9 bases identical to TRBD1. Per the germline V gene, CDR1 is SQVTM and CDR2 is ANQGSEA. The CDR3 runs to 12 residues. With V trimmed by 7 bases and J by 7 bases, 8 bases remained unmatched. CDR3 loop: CSGSQGAEEQYF. In nucleotides, the CDR3 is TGCAGCGGCTCACAGGGGGCTGAGGAGCAGTACTTC.

This clonotype was seen many times. The chain carries TRBV12-3 or TRBV12-4 and TRBJ1-6; perhaps TRBD1 as D (5 bases). The CDR3 is 13 amino acids. Trimming stripped 5 bases from V and 11 bases from J, with 13 bases between. The CDR3 sequence is CASSGAGKTPLHF. The CDR3 region has the DNA TGTGCCAGCAGTGGGGCGGGAAAGACACCCCTCCACTTT.

This clonotype was detected ten times or more. The chain carries TRBV12-3 or TRBV12-4 and TRBJ2-5, with TRBD1 matching over 8 bases. This CDR3 comprises 14 residues. Germline trimming cut 5 bases from V and 2 bases from J; bases unmatched to any gene: 4. CDR3 sequence reads: CASSPRTGQETQYF. The CDR3 DNA reads TGTGCCAGCAGTCCAAGGACAGGGCAAGAGACCCAGTACTTC.

The table lists this clonotype with many counts. The rearrangement uses TRBV9 and TRBJ1-5; TRBD1 aligns across 7 bases. Germline V CDR1 and CDR2: SGDLS, YYNGEE. This CDR3 has 15 amino acids. V lost 4 bases and J lost 2; bases outside the gene matches: 6. The CDR3 region has the DNA TGTGCCAGCAGCCTCGACGGGACAGGCAATCAGCCCCAGCATTTT. Translated: CASSLDGTGNQPQHF.

Many counts were recorded for this clonotype. The V call is TRBV4-3, the J call TRBJ2-5; 7 positions match TRBD2. Trimming cost V 0 bases and J 5 bases; bases outside gene matches: 3. From germline, CDR1 is LGHNA and CDR2 YSLEER. CDR3 length equals 14 residues. In nucleotides, the CDR3 is TGCGCCAGCAGCCAAGATCACGGGGGGGAGACCCAGTACTTC. It encodes CASSQDHGGETQYF.

This clonotype was detected many times. The gene calls are TRBV9 and TRBJ2-1; possibly TRBD1 for D (6 bases). Trimming removed 4 bases from V and 0 bases from J, with 11 bases in between. This CDR3 has 15 residues. Germline values: CDR1 SGDLS, CDR2 YYNGEE. The CDR3: CASSRTGSSYNEQFF. The CDR3 DNA reads TGTGCCAGCAGCCGAACAGGGAGCTCCTACAATGAGCAGTTCTTC.

This clonotype showed up many times. The genes are TRBV5-1 and TRBJ1-1, with a tentative D call TRBD1 (5 bases). The V end was cut by 3 bases, the J end by 3 bases, with 15 bases between. CDR3 length: 15 amino acids. Germline V gene sequence: CDR1 SGHRS, CDR2 YFSETQ. The CDR3 here is CASSYRGLGHTEAFF. The CDR3 DNA reads as TGCGCCAGCAGCTACCGGGGCCTCGGACACACTGAAGCTTTCTTT.

This clonotype was counted between two and nine times. The chain recombines TRBV11-2 with TRBJ1-1; D gene uncertain. Trimming stripped 0 bases from V and 7 bases from J, with 12 bases between. The germline V gene has CDR1 SGHAT and CDR2 FQNNGV. This CDR3 is 14 amino acids long. The CDR3 protein is CASSLDDPAGEAFF. Written as DNA, the CDR3 is TGTGCCAGCAGCTTAGACGACCCGGCGGGTGAAGCTTTCTTT.

Many counts were recorded for this clonotype. This sequence joins TRBV5-1 and TRBJ1-2; 7 positions match TRBD1. J was trimmed by 2 bases and V by 4 bases; bases with no gene match: 2. Germline loops: CDR1 SGHRS, CDR2 YFSETQ. The length of the CDR3 is 13 residues. Written as DNA, the CDR3 is TGCGCCAGCAGCCTGGGACAGAACTATGGCTACACCTTC. Translating gives CASSLGQNYGYTF.

There are many counts of this clonotype. The rearrangement uses TRBV18 and TRBJ1-1; possible D gene TRBD1, 6 bases. The CDR3 runs to 15 residues. Trimming left V 0 bases short and J 5 bases short, with 13 bases between. CDR1 is KGHSH, CDR2 LQKENI, per germline. The CDR3 nucleotides read TGTGCCAGCTCACCACCGGGGGCGGGTGGTACTGAAGCTTTCTTT. This gives the protein CASSPPGAGGTEAFF.

V and J are TRBV20-1 and TRBJ1-4; 9 nucleotides match TRBD1. J lost 7 bases, V lost 3 bases, and 6 bases had no gene match. The germline gives CDR1 DFQATT, CDR2 SNEGSKA (reference sequence). There are 14 residues in the CDR3. Written as DNA, the CDR3 is TGCAGTGCTAGGCCGGGACAGGGTATTGAAAAACTGTTTTTT. Its protein product is CSARPGQGIEKLFF.

In its sample, this clonotype was seen a few times. At one boundary the junction diverges from the germline segment, which might be a read error. This rearrangement joins TRBV20-1 to TRBJ1-5; D unresolved. This CDR3 region has 12 residues. Looked up from germline, CDR1 is DFQATT and CDR2 is SNEGSKA (reference sequence). The CDR3 here is CSARDRVGLQNF. In DNA form, the CDR3 reads TGCAGTGCTAGAGATCGTGTAGGACTTCAGAATTTT.